One and the same sample provided the 18 T cell receptor beta chains below, sequenced in a study of graft-versus-host responses after intestinal transplantation. The table came from immunoSEQ multiplex PCR; TCRdb's copy has only in-frame clones and leaves some out. The data show 75,000 to 100,000 clones, with roughly nine tenths seen just once and 0.18% held by the top ten. These receptors' targets are unknown. Here the sequenced sample was unstimulated CD4+ T cells sorted from spleen or lymph node cells, taken before transplant. The receptors stem from a human donor who was the organ donor for an intestinal transplant.

The V call is TRBV5-4, the J call TRBJ1-1; D may be TRBD1 (6 bases). V lost 4 bases to trimming and J lost 2 bases, with 12 bases between them. The V gene's germline CDR1 is SGHNT and CDR2 YYREEE (reference sequence). The CDR3 loop spans 14 amino acids. The CDR3 bases are TGTGCCAGCAGCCCAACAGGGTCTAACACTGAAGCTTTCTTT. Protein product: CASSPTGSNTEAFF.

The chain employs TRBV30 and TRBJ2-7; D is perhaps TRBD2 (6 bases). Trimming left V 0 bases short and J 7 bases short, with 25 bases between. CDR1 is GTSNPN, CDR2 SVGIG, per germline (reference sequence). This CDR3 comprises 17 residues. CDR3 nucleotides: TGTGCCTGGAGTGTACGTCTTTTAGGGCAGGGAGGTGCTGAGCAGTACTTC. It specifies CAWSVRLLGQGGAEQYF.

The chain recombines TRBV4-1 with TRBJ2-7, with 8 bases fitting TRBD1. Germline V gives CDR1 MGHRA, CDR2 YSYEKL. This CDR3 is built from 15 residues. The V gene end was trimmed by 1 base and the J gene end by 6 bases; junction bases not matched to a gene: 8. In DNA form, the CDR3 reads TGCGCCAGCAGCCAAGTGGCTGGACAGGGCCTCGAGCAGTACTTC. It codes for CASSQVAGQGLEQYF.

This clone was seen just once. The chain combines TRBV4-1 with TRBJ2-3; TRBD1 agrees at 7 bases. V gave up 2 bases and J gave up 1 base; unmatched junction bases: 6. The V gene's germline CDR1 is MGHRA and CDR2 YSYEKL. This CDR3 has 16 amino acids. The DNA of the CDR3 is TGCGCCAGCAGCCAATCCGGGACAGCACGCACAGATACGCAGTATTTT. Protein: CASSQSGTARTDTQYF.

This chain links TRBV27 with TRBJ2-3; 9 positions match TRBD2. V lost 3 bases and J lost 0; bases outside the gene matches: 7. The CDR3 length is 17 residues. Germline loops: CDR1 MNHEY, CDR2 SMNVEV (reference sequence). The CDR3 loop is CASSFRLAGTSTDTQYF. CDR3 nucleotide sequence: TGTGCCAGCAGTTTCCGGCTAGCGGGAACTAGCACAGATACGCAGTATTTT.

V and J are TRBV20-1 and TRBJ1-2; D call uncertain. Trimming left V 4 bases short and J 6 bases short, with 6 bases between. The CDR3 runs 10 residues. Germline CDR1 and CDR2: DFQATT and SNEGSKA (reference sequence). The CDR3 bases are TGCAGTGCTACCCCGGATGGCTACACCTTC. This sequence encodes CSATPDGYTF.

The chain is built from TRBV10-3 and TRBJ2-1; 11 bases fit TRBD2. Looked up from germline, CDR1 is ENHRY and CDR2 is SYGVKD. CDR3 length equals 14 residues. V dropped 6 bases and J dropped 5; count of bases not matched to a gene: 3. CDR3 DNA sequence: TGTGCCATCAGGGGACTAGCGGAAAACAATGAGCAGTTCTTC. This encodes CAIRGLAENNEQFF.

The chain has TRBV5-4 and TRBJ2-7, with 7 bases fitting TRBD1. V lost 3 bases and J lost 6; bases outside the gene matches: 12. This CDR3 has 15 amino acids. CDR1 and CDR2 from the germline V gene are SGHNT and YYREEE (reference sequence). The CDR3 region is CASSSPTGESREQYF. The CDR3 bases are TGTGCCAGCAGCTCCCCCACAGGGGAATCGCGCGAGCAGTACTTC.

The CDR3 bases are TGTGCCAGCAGCTTGGGGGACAGGGGATTCCACGAGCAGTACTTC. Translated: CASSLGDRGFHEQYF. V usage is TRBV5-5 and J usage is TRBJ2-7; 10 bases are a match to TRBD1. The V gene end was trimmed by 0 bases and the J gene end by 5 bases; junction bases not matched to a gene: 5. CDR3 length equals 15 residues. CDR1 and CDR2 from the germline V gene are SGHKS and YYEKEE (reference sequence).

The chain's CDR3 is CASSYPRGGNTEAFF. DNA of the CDR3: TGTGCCAGCAGTTACCCAAGGGGGGGAAACACTGAAGCTTTCTTT. The chain recombines TRBV6-5 with TRBJ1-1; TRBD1 might be the D (6 bases). Germline V gene data show CDR1 as MNHEY and CDR2 as SVGAGI. V dropped 2 bases and J dropped 2 bases, with 12 bases sitting between them. The CDR3 spans 15 residues.

The V call is TRBV6-1, the J call TRBJ1-1; D is possibly TRBD1 (5 bases). This CDR3 comprises 14 residues. Germline V gives CDR1 MNHNS, CDR2 SASEGT. The germline V and J ends were trimmed by 0 bases and 5 bases, with 10 bases remaining between them. The CDR3 here is CASSEAGGRTEAFF. The CDR3 DNA reads as TGTGCCAGCAGTGAAGCGGGGGGTAGGACTGAAGCTTTCTTT.

This sequence joins TRBV11-3 and TRBJ2-1; TRBD1 aligns across 11 bases. Trimming removed 0 bases from V and 6 bases from J; junction bases left unmatched: 4. Germline CDR1 reads SGHNT; CDR2 reads YENEEA. This CDR3 has 16 amino acids. CDR3 in amino acids: CASSLESGTGGNEQFF. DNA of the CDR3: TGTGCCAGCAGCTTAGAGTCCGGGACAGGGGGCAATGAGCAGTTCTTC.

The chain uses TRBV2 and TRBJ1-1, with 11 bases lining up with TRBD1. CDR1 is SNHLY and CDR2 is FYNNEI in the germline V gene. With 3 bases clipped from V and 7 bases from J, the junction kept 10 bases outside the gene matches. CDR3 size: 16 residues. The DNA for the CDR3 is TGTGCCAGCAGTGAGAGGACAGGGGGCCGGTCGATTGAAGCTTTCTTT. It is translated as CASSERTGGRSIEAFF.

The rearrangement joins TRBV6-6 to TRBJ1-5; D is unclear. The length of the CDR3 is 16 residues. V was pared by 2 bases and J by 4 bases, with 15 bases between. CDR1 MNHNY and CDR2 SVGAGI come from the germline V gene (reference sequence). The CDR3 DNA reads as TGTGCCAGCAGTTACGGGTCAAAAGGAGGTAATCAGCCCCAGCATTTT. Translated: CASSYGSKGGNQPQHF.

The genes are TRBV19 and TRBJ1-2; 8 nucleotides align to TRBD1. CDR3 length: 13 amino acids. V was clipped by 10 bases and J by 11 bases; unmatched bases: 15. The germline gives CDR1 LNHDA, CDR2 SQIVND (reference sequence). The CDR3 bases are TGTGCCACCTTCGGACAGGGCCTCCGTAGGTACACCTTC. Amino acids: CATFGQGLRRYTF.

This clone was seen just once. V and J are TRBV10-3 and TRBJ1-3; no definite D call. Looked up from germline, CDR1 is ENHRY and CDR2 is SYGVKD. The CDR3 sequence is 12 residues long. Trimming removed 10 bases from V and 7 bases from J, with 14 bases in between. CDR3 sequence reads: CATLGGFNTIYF. The CDR3 DNA follows: TGTGCCACCCTAGGAGGGTTTAACACCATATATTTT.

This sequence joins TRBV1 and TRBJ2-1; TRBD2 was called by the table and not checked on the DNA. TRBV1 is assigned pseudogene status. This CDR3 is 18 amino acids long. CDR3 residues: CTSSQPPRLAGGGNEQFF. CDR3 DNA sequence: TGCACCAGCAGCCAACCCCCTCGACTAGCGGGGGGGGGCAATGAGCAGTTCTTC.

The rearrangement joins TRBV2 to TRBJ1-2; weak D call: TRBD1 (5 bases). The CDR3 has 14 residues. Trimming cost V 5 bases and J 4 bases, with 14 bases left between them. The germline CDR1 and CDR2 sequences are SNHLY and FYNNEI. The CDR3 DNA sequence: TGTGCCAGCAGTCCTGGGGCGAGTGTCTATGGCTACACCTTC. Encoded protein: CASSPGASVYGYTF. The full variable domain, completed using reference TRBV2 and TRBJ1-2, is EPEVTQTPSHQVTQMGQEVILRCVPISNHLYFYWYRQILGQKVEFLVSFYNNEISEKSEIFDDQFSVERPDGSNFTLKIRSTKLEDSAMYFCASSPGASVYGYTFGSGTRLTVV.